This is a list of T cell receptor beta chains from one sample in a study of radiation and T cells in renal cell carcinoma. TCRdb's copy holds only in-frame clones and misses some; the assay was immunoSEQ multiplex PCR. The top ten hold 7.3% of the sample, which has over 45,000 clones, approximately 84% seen once. Sequenced here: blood, sampled from a patient whose treatment included radiotherapy and nephrectomy. Receptors were obtained from a man aged 55 to 70 with renal cell carcinoma. CDR3s include the opening cysteine and the closing phenylalanine or tryptophan. A D gene is named only where the DNA matches it firmly. Clone size is given for some rows only: seen once, a few or many times, or a class if the clone is expanded.

TRBJ2-3,TRBV9,.,.,TGTGCCAGCACCTCGTTGGGGAGCGGCCCCGGAGATACGCAGTATTTT,CASTSLGSGPGDTQYF
TRBJ2-5,TRBV7-2,TRBD1,.,TGTGCCAGCAGCTTAGCGGGGACAGCTCAAGAGACCCAGTACTTC,CASSLAGTAQETQYF
TRBJ2-2,TRBV4-3,.,.,TGCGCCAGCAGCCAAGTAAGGGCCGGGGAGCTGTTTTTT,CASSQVRAGELFF
TRBJ2-2,TRBV11-2,.,.,TGTGCCAGCAGCCCTTGGAACACCGGGGAGCTGTTTTTT,CASSPWNTGELFF
TRBJ2-2,TRBV19,.,.,TGTGCCAGTAGTATAGACCTCGATCTAACCGGGGAGCTGTTTTTT,CASSIDLDLTGELFF
TRBJ1-1,TRBV28,.,.,TGTGCCAGCAGAGCCTCACTACAGAACACTGAAGCTTTCTTT,CASRASLQNTEAFF
TRBJ2-3,TRBV5-1,TRBD1,.,TGCGCCAGCAGCCTAAGACAGGGATCAGATACGCAGTATTTT,CASSLRQGSDTQYF
TRBJ1-1,TRBV7-9,.,.,TGTGCCAGCAGCCGTCCTATGGGTGAAGCTTTCTTT,CASSRPMGEAFF
TRBJ1-3,TRBV11-3,.,.,TGTGCCAGCAGCTTATATAGGCGGGCGCCGGGCTCTGGAAACACCATATATTTT,CASSLYRRAPGSGNTIYF
TRBJ2-2,TRBV5-4,TRBD2,.,TGTGCCAGCAGCCCTCCAGGGATTAGCGGGAGTCGAACCGGGGAGCTGTTTTTT,CASSPPGISGSRTGELFF
TRBJ1-2,TRBV5-1,.,.,TGCGCCAGCAGCTTGGGATCGGCAGACTATGGCTACACCTTC,CASSLGSADYGYTF
TRBJ1-6,TRBV19,.,.,TGTGCCAGTAGTATGGTGGCAGGGCTTCGGAATTCACCCCTCCACTTT,CASSMVAGLRNSPLHF
TRBJ2-2,TRBV30,TRBD1,.,TGTGCCTGGACACTACAGGGGTTTGACACCGGGGAGCTGTTTTTT,CAWTLQGFDTGELFF
TRBJ1-2,TRBV7-8,.,few,TGTGCCAGCAGCTTAGCGTTGGCTAACTATGGCTACACCTTC,CASSLALANYGYTF
TRBJ2-1,TRBV4-3,TRBD1,.,TGCGCCAGCAGCCAAGAAGGGCGCGGGTGGGCAGGGGGCGAATACAATGAGCAGTTCTTC,CASSQEGRGWAGGEYNEQFF
TRBJ1-1,TRBV7-9,.,few,TGTGCCAGCAGCTTATCACCGGTGGCGAACACTGAAGCTTTCTTT,CASSLSPVANTEAFF
TRBJ2-2,TRBV10-3,.,.,TGTGCCATCAGTGAGATCAGGGAGAACACCGGGGAGCTGTTTTTT,CAISEIRENTGELFF
TRBJ1-2,TRBV9,.,.,TGTGCCAGCAGCGCCGTAATAGGTTTTGGCTACACCTTC,CASSAVIGFGYTF
TRBJ1-1,TRBV5-1,.,.,TGCGCCAGCAGCTTGGAGGGCGGCTATCGTATGAACACTGAAGCTTTCTTT,CASSLEGGYRMNTEAFF
TRBJ2-1,TRBV19,TRBD2,.,TGTGCCAGTAGTCTTCGGGAGGGCAAATACTCCCAGCAGTTCTTC,CASSLREGKYSQQFF
TRBJ2-5,TRBV29-1,.,.,TGCAGCGTCGAGGGGGACGGACAAGAGACCCAGTACTTC,CSVEGDGQETQYF
TRBJ2-1,TRBV18,.,few,TGTGCCAGCTCACCAACCCCTTATGAGCAGTTCTTC,CASSPTPYEQFF
TRBJ2-2,TRBV2,TRBD2,.,TGTGCCAGCAGTCCGGGACTAGCGGCGAACACCGGGGAGCTGTTTTTT,CASSPGLAANTGELFF
TRBJ2-5,TRBV19,TRBD1,few,TGTGCCAGTAGTATCCGGGACAGGGGATGGCAAGAGACCCAGTACTTC,CASSIRDRGWQETQYF
TRBJ2-2,TRBV7-6,.,once,TGTGCCAGCAGCTTAGAGGCAGGGGCGGCCGGGGAGCTGTTTTTT,CASSLEAGAAGELFF
TRBJ2-1,TRBV7-6,.,.,TGTGCCAGCAGCTTATTTCCCAATGAGCAGTTCTTC,CASSLFPNEQFF
TRBJ1-1,TRBV12-5,.,.,TGTGCTAGTGGTTTGGTACTCGGCCCCCGTACTGAAGCTTTCTTT,CASGLVLGPRTEAFF
TRBJ1-4,TRBV30,.,few,TGTGCCTGGAGATCGGCGGGGACGGAAAAACTGTTTTTT,CAWRSAGTEKLFF
TRBJ2-5,TRBV30,.,.,TGTGCCTGGAGTGTACGGGGGACGGAGACCCAGTACTTC,CAWSVRGTETQYF